These T cell receptor beta chains were read from a single sample in a study of cytomegalovirus exposure and HLA in healthy donors. Profiling relied on immunoSEQ multiplex PCR, and the TCRdb table lists in-frame clones only, not all of them. This table has approximately 180,000 clones, about four fifths appearing once. The sequencing input was PBMCs. The receptors here all came from a woman in her late teens or twenties in good health and CMV-seropositive. Each CDR3 is given with its conserved first and last residue. The order of the fields is clone size, J gene, V gene, CDR3 length, D gene, CDR3 DNA, CDR3 protein. A D gene is named only where the DNA matches it firmly. Size tells how often a clone was seen (once, few, many) or the class of an expanded clone, and some rows leave it out.

. | TRBJ1-2 | TRBV2 | 15 | TRBD1 | TGTGCCAGCAGTAAAAATTCCGGGACAGATTATGGCTACACCTTC | CASSKNSGTDYGYTF
few | TRBJ1-1 | TRBV27 | 15 | . | TGTGCCAGCAGTTTAGCGGTCGGCGCGAACACTGAAGCTTTCTTT | CASSLAVGANTEAFF
. | TRBJ2-2 | TRBV7-9 | 15 | . | TGTGCCAGCGAAACACCTGGAGGGGAGTCCGGGGAGCTGTTTTTT | CASETPGGESGELFF
. | TRBJ2-7 | TRBV28 | 16 | TRBD2 | TGTGCCAGCAGTTTCCACCGCCGGGGGGGGTCCTACGAGCAGTACTTC | CASSFHRRGGSYEQYF
. | TRBJ1-1 | TRBV7-9 | 12 | TRBD1 | TGTTCCAGCAGCTTAGGACAGGCGGTGGCTTTCTTT | CSSSLGQAVAFF
. | TRBJ1-2 | TRBV7-2 | 13 | TRBD1 | TGTGCCAGCACAATAGGACAGGGGTCTTCCTACACCTTC | CASTIGQGSSYTF
. | TRBJ2-7 | TRBV5-6 | 12 | . | TGTGCCAGCAGCTGGCGGGGCTACGAGCAGTACTTC | CASSWRGYEQYF
. | TRBJ2-2 | TRBV2 | 17 | TRBD2 | TGTGCCAGCAGTGGCCCGGGACTAGCGGTGAACACCGGGGAGCTGTTTTTT | CASSGPGLAVNTGELFF
. | TRBJ1-6 | TRBV27 | 13 | TRBD1 | TGTGCCAGCAGTTCGACAGGGGATTCACCCCTCCACTTT | CASSSTGDSPLHF
. | TRBJ1-1 | TRBV10-3 | 13 | TRBD1 | TGTGCCATCAGGGAGACAGGGGCTCATGAAGCTTTCTTT | CAIRETGAHEAFF
. | TRBJ1-2 | TRBV9 | 15 | . | TGTGCCAGCAGCGAATCAGGGAGGGATAACTATGGCTACACCTTC | CASSESGRDNYGYTF
. | TRBJ1-2 | TRBV27 | 18 | TRBD1 | TGTGCCAGCAGTTTATTAGCCCGACAGGGTGCCCCAAACTATGGCTACACCTTC | CASSLLARQGAPNYGYTF
. | TRBJ1-1 | TRBV12-5 | 13 | . | TGTGCTAGTGGTTTGGGGGGAGGAACTGAAGCTTTCTTT | CASGLGGGTEAFF
. | TRBJ1-6 | TRBV13 | 16 | TRBD1 | TGTGCCAGCAGCTTAGCAGGGGGCGCCGATAATTCACCCCTCCACTTT | CASSLAGGADNSPLHF
few | TRBJ1-5 | TRBV2 | 14 | . | TGTGCCAGCAGACAGAAGACAGCCGATCAGCCCCAGCATTTT | CASRQKTADQPQHF
. | TRBJ2-2 | TRBV6-5 | 15 | . | TGTGCCAGCAGTCGTCAATCGCTAGCGTCCGGGGAGCTGTTTTTT | CASSRQSLASGELFF
. | TRBJ1-4 | TRBV13 | 14 | . | TGTGCCAGCAGCTCTCAGGACGGGGAGAGAAAACTGTTTTTT | CASSSQDGERKLFF
. | TRBJ2-6 | TRBV4-2 | 19 | TRBD1 | TGTGCCAGCAGCCAAGCGTGGGACAGGGGCATAACTGGGGCCAACGTCCTGACTTTC | CASSQAWDRGITGANVLTF